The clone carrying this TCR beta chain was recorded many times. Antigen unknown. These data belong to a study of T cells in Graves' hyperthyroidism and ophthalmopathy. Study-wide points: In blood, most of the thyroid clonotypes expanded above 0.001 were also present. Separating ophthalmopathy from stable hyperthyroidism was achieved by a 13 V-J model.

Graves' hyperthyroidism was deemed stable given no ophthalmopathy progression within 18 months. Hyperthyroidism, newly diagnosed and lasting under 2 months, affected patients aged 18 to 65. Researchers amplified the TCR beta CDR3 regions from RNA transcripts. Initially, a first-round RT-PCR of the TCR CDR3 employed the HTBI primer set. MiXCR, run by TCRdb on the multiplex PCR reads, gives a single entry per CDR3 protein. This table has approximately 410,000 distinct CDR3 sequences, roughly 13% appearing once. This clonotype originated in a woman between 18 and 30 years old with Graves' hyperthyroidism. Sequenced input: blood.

CDR3 coding DNA: TGTGCCAGCAGCCTCAGGGAAATGGACGAGCAGTACTTC. It is translated as CASSLREMDEQYF. This sequence joins TRBV6-1 and TRBJ2-7; D may be TRBD1 (5 bases). CDR3 length equals 13 residues. Germline CDR1 reads MNHNS; CDR2 reads SASEGT. Trimming took off 6 bases at V and 5 bases at J, with 14 bases between the two ends.